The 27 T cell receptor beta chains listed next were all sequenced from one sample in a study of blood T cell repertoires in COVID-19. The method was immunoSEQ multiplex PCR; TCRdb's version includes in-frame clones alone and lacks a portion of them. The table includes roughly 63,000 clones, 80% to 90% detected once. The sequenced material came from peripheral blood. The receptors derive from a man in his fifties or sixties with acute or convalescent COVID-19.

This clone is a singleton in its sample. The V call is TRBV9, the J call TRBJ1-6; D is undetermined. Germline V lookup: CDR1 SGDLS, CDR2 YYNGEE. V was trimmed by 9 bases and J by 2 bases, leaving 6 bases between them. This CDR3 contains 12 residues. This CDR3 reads CATGTYNSPLHF. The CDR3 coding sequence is TGTGCCACCGGGACCTATAATTCACCCCTCCACTTT.

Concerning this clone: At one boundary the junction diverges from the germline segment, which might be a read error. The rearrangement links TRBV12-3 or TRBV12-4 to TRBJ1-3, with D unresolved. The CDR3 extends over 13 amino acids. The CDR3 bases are TGTGCCAGCAGTCCACTAACGGGAAGCACCATATATTTT. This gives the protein CASSPLTGSTIYF.

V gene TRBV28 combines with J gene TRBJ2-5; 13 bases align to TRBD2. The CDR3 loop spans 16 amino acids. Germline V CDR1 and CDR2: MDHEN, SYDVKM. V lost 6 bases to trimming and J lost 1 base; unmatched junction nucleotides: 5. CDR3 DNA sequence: TGTGCCAGCAGACCCGGACTAGCGGGAGTCCAAGAGACCCAGTACTTC. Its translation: CASRPGLAGVQETQYF.

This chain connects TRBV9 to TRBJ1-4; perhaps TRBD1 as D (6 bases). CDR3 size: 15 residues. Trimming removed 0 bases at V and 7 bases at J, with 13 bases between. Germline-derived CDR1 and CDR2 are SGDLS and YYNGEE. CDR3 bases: TGTGCCAGCAGCGTAGGGCAGGGGCGCGTTGAAAAACTGTTTTTT. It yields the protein CASSVGQGRVEKLFF.

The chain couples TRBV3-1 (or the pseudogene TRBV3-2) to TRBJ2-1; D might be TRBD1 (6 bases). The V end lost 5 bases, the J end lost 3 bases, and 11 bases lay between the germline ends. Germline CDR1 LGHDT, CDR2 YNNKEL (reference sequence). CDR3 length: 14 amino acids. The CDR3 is CASSSGTSYNEQFF. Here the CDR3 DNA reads TGTGCCAGCAGCTCCGGGACAAGCTACAATGAGCAGTTCTTC.

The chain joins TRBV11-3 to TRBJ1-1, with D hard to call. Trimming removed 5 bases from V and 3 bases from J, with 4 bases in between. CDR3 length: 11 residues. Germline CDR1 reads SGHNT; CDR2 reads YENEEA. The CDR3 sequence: CASSTDTEAFF. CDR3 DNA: TGTGCCAGCAGCACGGACACTGAAGCTTTCTTT.

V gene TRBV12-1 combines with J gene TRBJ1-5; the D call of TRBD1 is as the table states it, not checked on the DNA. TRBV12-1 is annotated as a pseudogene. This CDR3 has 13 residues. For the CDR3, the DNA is TGTGCCGGAAGGAACAGGGGATATCAGCCCCAGCATTTT. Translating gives CAGRNRGYQPQHF.

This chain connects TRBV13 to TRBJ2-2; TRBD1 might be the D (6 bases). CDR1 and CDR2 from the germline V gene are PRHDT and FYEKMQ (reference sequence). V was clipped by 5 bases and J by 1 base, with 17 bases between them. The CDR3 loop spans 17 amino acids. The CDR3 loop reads CASSRPYLGQNTGELFF. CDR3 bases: TGTGCCAGCAGCCGACCCTACTTGGGACAGAACACCGGGGAGCTGTTTTTT.

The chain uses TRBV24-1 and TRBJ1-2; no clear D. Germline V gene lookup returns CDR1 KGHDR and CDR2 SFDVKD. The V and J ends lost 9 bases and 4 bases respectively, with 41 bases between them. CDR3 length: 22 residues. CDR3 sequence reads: CATPPCTELKLNFQPRGYGYTF. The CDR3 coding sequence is TGTGCCACCCCCCCATGCACAGAGCTAAAATTGAATTTTCAACCTCGGGGCTATGGCTACACCTTC.

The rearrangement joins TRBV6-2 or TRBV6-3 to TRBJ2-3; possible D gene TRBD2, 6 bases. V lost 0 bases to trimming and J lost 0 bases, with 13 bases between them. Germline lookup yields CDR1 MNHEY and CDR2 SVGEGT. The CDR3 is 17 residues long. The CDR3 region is CASSYSLRSGSTDTQYF. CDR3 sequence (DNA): TGTGCCAGCAGTTACTCGCTCCGAAGCGGGAGCACAGATACGCAGTATTTT.

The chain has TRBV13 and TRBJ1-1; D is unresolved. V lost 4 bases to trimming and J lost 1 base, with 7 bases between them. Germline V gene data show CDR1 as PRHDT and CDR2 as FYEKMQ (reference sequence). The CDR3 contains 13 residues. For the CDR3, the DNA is TGTGCCAGCAGCTCATCGAGGAACACTGAAGCTTTCTTT. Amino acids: CASSSSRNTEAFF. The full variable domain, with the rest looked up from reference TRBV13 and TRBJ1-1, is AAGVIQSPRHLIKEKRETATLKCYPIPRHDTVYWYQQGPGQDPQFLISFYEKMQSDKGSIPDRFSAQQFSDYHSELNMSSLELGDSALYFCASSSSRNTEAFFGQGTRLTVV.

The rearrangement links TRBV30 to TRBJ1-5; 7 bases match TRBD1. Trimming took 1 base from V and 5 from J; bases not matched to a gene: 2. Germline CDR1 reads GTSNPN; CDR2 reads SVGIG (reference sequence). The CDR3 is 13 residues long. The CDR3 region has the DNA TGTGCCTGGAGTGGCCAGGGGGATCAGCCCCAGCATTTT. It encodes CAWSGQGDQPQHF.

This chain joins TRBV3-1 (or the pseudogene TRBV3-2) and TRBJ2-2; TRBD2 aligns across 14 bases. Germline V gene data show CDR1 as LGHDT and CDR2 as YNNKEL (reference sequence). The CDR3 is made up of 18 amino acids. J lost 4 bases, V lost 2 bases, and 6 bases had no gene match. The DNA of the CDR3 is TGTGCCAGCAGCCAACCGGGACTAGCGGGAGCTCGCACCGGGGAGCTGTTTTTT. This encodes CASSQPGLAGARTGELFF.

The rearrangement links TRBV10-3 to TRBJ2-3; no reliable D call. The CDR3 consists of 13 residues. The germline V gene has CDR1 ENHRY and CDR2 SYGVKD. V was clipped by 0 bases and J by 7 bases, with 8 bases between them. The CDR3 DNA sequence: TGTGCCATCAGTGAGTCTGCAGTCTATACGCAGTATTTT. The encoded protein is CAISESAVYTQYF.

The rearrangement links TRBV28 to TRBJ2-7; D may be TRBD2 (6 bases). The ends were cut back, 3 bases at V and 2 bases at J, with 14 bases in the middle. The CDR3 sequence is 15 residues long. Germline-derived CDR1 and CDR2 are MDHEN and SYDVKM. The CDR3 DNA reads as TGTGCCAGCAGTTTCGCGGGGAAGGAACCCTACGAGCAGTACGTC. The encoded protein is CASSFAGKEPYEQYV.

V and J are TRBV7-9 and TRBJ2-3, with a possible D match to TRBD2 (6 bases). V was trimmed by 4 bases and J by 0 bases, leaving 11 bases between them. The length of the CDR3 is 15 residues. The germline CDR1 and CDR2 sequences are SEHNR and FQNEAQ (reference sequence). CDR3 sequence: CASSSGTSSTDTQYF. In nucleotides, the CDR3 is TGTGCCAGCAGCTCCGGGACTTCTAGCACAGATACGCAGTATTTT.

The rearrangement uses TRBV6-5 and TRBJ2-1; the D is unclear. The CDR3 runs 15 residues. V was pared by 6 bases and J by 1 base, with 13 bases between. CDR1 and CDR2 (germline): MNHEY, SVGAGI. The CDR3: CASRYFGSSYNEQFF. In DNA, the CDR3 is TGTGCCAGCAGATATTTCGGGTCTTCCTACAATGAGCAGTTCTTC.

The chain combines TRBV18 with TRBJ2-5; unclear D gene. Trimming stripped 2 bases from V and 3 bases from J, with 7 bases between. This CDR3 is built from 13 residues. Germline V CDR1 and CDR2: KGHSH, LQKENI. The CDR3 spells CASSPITEETQYF. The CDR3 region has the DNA TGTGCCAGCTCACCAATAACAGAAGAGACCCAGTACTTC.

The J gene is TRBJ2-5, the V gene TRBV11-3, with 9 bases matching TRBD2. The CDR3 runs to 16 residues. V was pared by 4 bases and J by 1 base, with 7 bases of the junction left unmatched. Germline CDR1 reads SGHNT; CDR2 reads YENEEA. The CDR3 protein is CASSWAPTSGQETQYF. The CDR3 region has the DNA TGTGCCAGCAGCTGGGCACCGACTAGCGGCCAAGAGACCCAGTACTTC.

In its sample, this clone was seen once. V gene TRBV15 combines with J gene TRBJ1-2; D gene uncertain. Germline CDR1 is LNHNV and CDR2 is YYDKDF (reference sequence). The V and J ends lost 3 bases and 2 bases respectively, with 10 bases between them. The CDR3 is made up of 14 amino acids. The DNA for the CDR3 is TGTGCCACCAGCAGGGGAGACGGGAACTATGGCTACACCTTC. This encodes CATSRGDGNYGYTF. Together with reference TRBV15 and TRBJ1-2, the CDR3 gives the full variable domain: DAMVIQNPRYQVTQFGKPVTLSCSQTLNHNVMYWYQQKSSQAPKLLFHYYDKDFNNEADTPDNFQSRRPNTSFCFLDIRSPGLGDTAMYLCATSRGDGNYGYTFGSGTRLTVV.

CDR3 region: CATSRDPIFNTIYF. CDR3 DNA: TGTGCCACCAGCAGAGACCCTATTTTTAACACCATATATTTT. J is TRBJ1-3 and V is TRBV15; D is unresolved. Trimming removed 0 bases at V and 7 bases at J, with 10 bases between. Germline assignment: CDR1 LNHNV and CDR2 YYDKDF (reference sequence). The CDR3 length is 14 residues.

The CDR3 nucleotides read TGTGCCAGCAGCTTAGATCCCGGACAGGGTGGCACAGATACGCAGTATTTT. Its protein product is CASSLDPGQGGTDTQYF. This sequence joins TRBV7-9 and TRBJ2-3, with 8 nucleotides matching TRBD1. Germline lookup yields CDR1 SEHNR and CDR2 FQNEAQ (reference sequence). The V and J ends lost 1 base and 1 base, in that order; junction bases with no gene match: 7. The CDR3 extends over 17 amino acids.

The CDR3 nucleotides read TGTGCCAGCAGGCCATCTAGCGTTAGCACAGATACGCAGTATTTT. Translated, it gives CASRPSSVSTDTQYF. V is TRBV2 and J is TRBJ2-3; a weak D match, TRBD2 (6 bases). From germline, CDR1 is SNHLY and CDR2 FYNNEI. The CDR3 length is 15 residues. The ends were cut back, 6 bases at V and 0 bases at J, with 13 bases in the middle.

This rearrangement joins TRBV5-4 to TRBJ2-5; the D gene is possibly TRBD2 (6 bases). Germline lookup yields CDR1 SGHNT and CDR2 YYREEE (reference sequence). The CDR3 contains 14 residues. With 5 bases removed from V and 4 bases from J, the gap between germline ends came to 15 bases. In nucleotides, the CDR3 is TGTGCCAGCAGTTCTACGTCCGGGGGAGAGACCCAGTACTTC. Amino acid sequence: CASSSTSGGETQYF.

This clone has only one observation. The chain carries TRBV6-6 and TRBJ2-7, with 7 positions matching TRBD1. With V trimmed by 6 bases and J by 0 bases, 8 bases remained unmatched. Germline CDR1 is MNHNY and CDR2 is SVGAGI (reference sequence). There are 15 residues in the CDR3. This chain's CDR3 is CASRLGQRSSYEQYF. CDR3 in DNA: TGTGCCAGCAGACTGGGACAGCGAAGCTCCTACGAGCAGTACTTC.

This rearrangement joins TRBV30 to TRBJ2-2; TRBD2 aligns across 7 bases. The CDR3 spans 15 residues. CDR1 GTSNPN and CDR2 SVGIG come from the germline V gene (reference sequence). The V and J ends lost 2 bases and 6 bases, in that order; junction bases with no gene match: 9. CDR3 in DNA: TGTGCCTGGAGTAGTGGGTACGGACTAGCCGGGGAGCTGTTTTTT. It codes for CAWSSGYGLAGELFF.

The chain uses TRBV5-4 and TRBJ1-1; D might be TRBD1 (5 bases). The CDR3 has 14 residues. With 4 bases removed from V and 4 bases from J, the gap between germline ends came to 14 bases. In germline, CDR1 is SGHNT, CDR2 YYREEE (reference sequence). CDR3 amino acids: CASSPEAGGTEAFF. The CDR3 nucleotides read TGTGCCAGCAGCCCCGAGGCCGGGGGCACTGAAGCTTTCTTT.